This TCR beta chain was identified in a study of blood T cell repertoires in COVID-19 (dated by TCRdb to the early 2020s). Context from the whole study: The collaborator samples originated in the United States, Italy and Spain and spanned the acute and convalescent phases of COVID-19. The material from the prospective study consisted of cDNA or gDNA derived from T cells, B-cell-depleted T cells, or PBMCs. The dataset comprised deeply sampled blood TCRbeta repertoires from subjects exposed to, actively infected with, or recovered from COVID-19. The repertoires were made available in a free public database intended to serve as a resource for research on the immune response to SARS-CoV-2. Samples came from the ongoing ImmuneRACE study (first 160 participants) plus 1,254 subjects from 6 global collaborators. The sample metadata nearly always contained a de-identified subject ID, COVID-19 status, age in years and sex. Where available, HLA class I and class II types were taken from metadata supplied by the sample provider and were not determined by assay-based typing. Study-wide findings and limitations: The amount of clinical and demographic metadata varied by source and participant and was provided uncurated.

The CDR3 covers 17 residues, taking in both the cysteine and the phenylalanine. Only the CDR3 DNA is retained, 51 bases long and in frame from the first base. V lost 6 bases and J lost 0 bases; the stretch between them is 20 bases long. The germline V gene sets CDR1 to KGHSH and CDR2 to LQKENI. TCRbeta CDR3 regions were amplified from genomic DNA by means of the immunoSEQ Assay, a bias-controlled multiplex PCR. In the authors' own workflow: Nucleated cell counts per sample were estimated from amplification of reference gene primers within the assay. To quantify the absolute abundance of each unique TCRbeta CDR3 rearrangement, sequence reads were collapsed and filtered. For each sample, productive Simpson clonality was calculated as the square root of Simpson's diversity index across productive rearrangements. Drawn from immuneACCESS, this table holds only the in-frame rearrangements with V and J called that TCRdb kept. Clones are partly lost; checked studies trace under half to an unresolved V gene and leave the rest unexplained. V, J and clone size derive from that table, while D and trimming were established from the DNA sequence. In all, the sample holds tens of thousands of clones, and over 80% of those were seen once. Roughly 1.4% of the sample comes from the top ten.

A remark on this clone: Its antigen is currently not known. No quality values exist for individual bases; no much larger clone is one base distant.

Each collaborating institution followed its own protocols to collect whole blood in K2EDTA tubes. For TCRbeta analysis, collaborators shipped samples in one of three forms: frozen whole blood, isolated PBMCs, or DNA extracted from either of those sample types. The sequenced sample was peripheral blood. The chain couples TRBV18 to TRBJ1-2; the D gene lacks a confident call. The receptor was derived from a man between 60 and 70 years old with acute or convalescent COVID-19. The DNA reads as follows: TGTGCCAGCTCCCCGGAAGACATCAGCATCACTAACTATGGCTACACCTTC. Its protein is CASSPEDISITNYGYTF.